A selection of T cell receptor beta chains follows, all from one sample in a study of blood T cell repertoires in COVID-19. Here immunoSEQ multiplex PCR was the method, and the copy in TCRdb shows in-frame clones only, minus some. Of 250,000 to 300,000 clones listed, about nine tenths are singletons. Sequencing was performed on PBMCs or T cells enriched from blood (not recorded which). The receptors were sampled from a woman aged 40 to 50 who had recovered from COVID-19. The CDR3 runs from the conserved cysteine through the conserved F or W. The D gene is left open where the match is weak.

D gene	V gene	J gene	CDR3 protein	CDR3 DNA
NA	TRBV21-1	TRBJ1-2	CASSKGQGGGYTF	TGTGCCAGCAGCAAAGGACAGGGAGGTGGCTACACCTTC
TRBD2	TRBV3-1/TRBV3-2	TRBJ2-5	CASSQGPTSGSETQYF	TGTGCCAGCAGCCAAGGGCCCACTAGCGGGAGTGAGACCCAGTACTTC
NA	TRBV7-2	TRBJ1-2	CASSLAHSNYGYTF	TGTGCCAGCAGCTTAGCCCATTCTAACTATGGCTACACCTTC
TRBD2	TRBV5-1	TRBJ2-3	CASSLTGGTTDTQYF	TGCGCCAGCAGCTTGACGGGGGGGACCACAGATACGCAGTATTTT
NA	TRBV6-5	TRBJ1-5	CAIKQGRFGNQPQHF	TGTGCCATCAAACAGGGTAGGTTCGGGAATCAGCCCCAGCATTTT
TRBD2	TRBV4-2	TRBJ2-1	CASSQVAGTSGRGYNEQFF	TGTGCCAGCAGCCAAGTCGCCGGGACTAGCGGGAGGGGCTACAATGAGCAGTTCTTC
TRBD1	TRBV25-1	TRBJ1-2	CASRDSGQSYGYTF	TGTGCCAGCAGGGATTCGGGACAGAGTTATGGCTACACCTTC
NA	TRBV2	TRBJ2-1	CASFRNNEQFF	TGTGCCAGCTTTCGTAACAATGAGCAGTTCTTC
NA	TRBV2	TRBJ2-7	CASRSGLAYYEQYF	TGTGCCAGCAGGAGCGGGCTCGCCTATTACGAGCAGTACTTC
TRBD1	TRBV28	TRBJ1-6	CASTPSTGSNSPLHF	TGTGCCAGCACTCCCTCGACAGGGAGCAATTCACCCCTCCACTTT
NA	TRBV19	TRBJ1-2	CASSDRSYGYTF	TGTGCCAGTAGTGACAGGAGCTATGGCTACACCTTC
TRBD1	TRBV4-2	TRBJ1-1	CASSQEGQGAGTEAFF	TGTGCCAGCAGCCAAGAGGGACAGGGGGCCGGCACTGAAGCTTTCTTT
NA	TRBV2	TRBJ1-1	CASSGTYRNTEAFF	TGTGCCAGCAGCGGGACATACAGGAACACTGAAGCTTTCTTT
TRBD2	TRBV7-2	TRBJ2-3	CASSGRWTSGGSDTQYF	TGTGCCAGCAGCGGCCGATGGACTAGCGGGGGGAGTGATACGCAGTATTTT
TRBD1	TRBV25-1	TRBJ1-1	CAVQGFRNTEAFF	TGTGCCGTACAGGGGTTTAGGAACACTGAAGCTTTCTTT
NA	TRBV14	TRBJ2-5	CASSRVQGLETQYF	TGTGCCAGCAGCCGCGTACAGGGTTTGGAGACCCAGTACTTC
NA	TRBV12-3/TRBV12-4	TRBJ2-7	CASSPGLYEQYF	TGTGCCAGCAGCCCCGGACTCTACGAGCAGTACTTC
NA	TRBV30	TRBJ1-6	CAWSTGLLLYSPLHF	TGTGCCTGGAGTACAGGGTTGTTGTTATATTCACCCCTCCACTTT
TRBD1	TRBV6-5	TRBJ1-2	CASSLGQGFRYGYTF	TGTGCCAGCAGTCTGGGACAGGGGTTTCGCTATGGCTACACCTTC
TRBD2	TRBV19	TRBJ2-7	CASSDSGRRYEQYF	TGTGCCAGTTCCGACAGCGGGAGACGATACGAGCAGTACTTC
TRBD1	TRBV2	TRBJ2-7	CASSLQGKGLEQYF	TGTGCCAGCAGCTTACAGGGGAAAGGCCTCGAGCAGTACTTC